One and the same sample provided the 9 T cell receptor beta chains below, sequenced in a study of T cells expressing NK-cell markers (dated by TCRdb to the early 2020s). Library preparation was by 5' RACE. The instrument given in TCRdb is Illumina HiSeq 2000. TCRdb reprocessed the reads into one record per CDR3 protein sequence, lacking DNA. The sample's records list about 540,000 distinct CDR3 sequences. Roughly 3.5% of the sample goes to the ten largest clones. Material for sequencing was blood T cells: a sorted CD56 or NKG2C T cell subset, CD4+ or CD8+ T cells, or bulk PBMC T cells (not recorded which). The receptors derive from a man younger than 30 in good health. Donor details come from another sample of the same person, matched by shared clones.

The chain is built from TRBV27 and TRBJ2-1; the TRBD1 assignment by TCRdb is unverifiable without DNA. The CDR3 has 13 residues. Germline CDR1 MNHEY, CDR2 SMNVEV (reference sequence). This chain's CDR3 is CASSTQGDNEQFF.

This sequence joins TRBV11-2 and TRBJ2-5; TCRdb picks TRBD1, but there is no DNA to check that call. Germline CDR1 reads SGHAT; CDR2 reads FQNNGV. This CDR3 spans 17 amino acids. CDR3 region: CASSPGPGQTSQETQYF.

V usage is TRBV5-1 and J usage is TRBJ2-3; checking the TCRdb D call of TRBD1 is not possible without DNA. CDR1 SGHRS and CDR2 YFSETQ come from the germline V gene. The CDR3 spans 15 residues. CDR3 protein: CASSLVLRGADTQYF.

This chain's CDR3 is CASSPRSSGMRLKTQYF. The rearrangement joins TRBV12-3 or TRBV12-4 to TRBJ2-5; TCRdb calls TRBD2, which cannot be checked without DNA. The CDR3 is 17 residues long.

The chain uses TRBV12-3 or TRBV12-4 and TRBJ1-4; TCRdb outputs TRBD1, but without DNA this stays unchecked. The CDR3 has 16 amino acids. The CDR3 here is CASSRGQAGFNEKLFF.

The chain has TRBV7-9 and TRBJ2-7; absent DNA, TCRdb's TRBD1 call cannot be checked. Germline V lookup: CDR1 SEHNR, CDR2 FQNEAQ (reference sequence). CDR3 length: 15 residues. The CDR3 spells CASSLSGAEEIEQYF.

This sequence joins TRBV20-1 and TRBJ2-1; TCRdb's D gene call, TRBD1, goes unchecked for lack of DNA. The CDR3 is 13 amino acids. The germline CDR1 and CDR2 sequences are DFQATT and SNEGSKA (reference sequence). The CDR3 region is CSGYSGTDNEQFF.

This chain links TRBV3-1 with TRBJ2-3; the D call from TCRdb, TRBD2, cannot be confirmed without DNA. Germline CDR1 reads LGHDT; CDR2 reads YNNKEL (reference sequence). The CDR3 sequence is 15 residues long. This CDR3 is CASSRGLADTDTQYF.

V is TRBV27 and J is TRBJ2-7; TCRdb indicates TRBD1, and absent DNA this call remains unverified. CDR3 length equals 14 residues. Germline-derived CDR1 and CDR2 are MNHEY and SMNVEV (reference sequence). This CDR3 is CASSWTGGAYEQYF.